Many counts were recorded for the clone carrying this T cell receptor beta chain. These data are taken from a study of neurological immune-mediated disorders. From the 5' RACE reads, TCRdb called clonotypes with MiXCR, one entry per CDR3 protein. In the table there are around 79,000 distinct CDR3 sequences, approximately 14% of which are singletons. The TCR sequence derives from a woman aged 45 to 65 in good health. Source material: PBMCs.

CDR3: CASSLYRAGEKTQHF. In nucleotides, the CDR3 is TGTGCCAGCAGTTTATACCGCGCGGGGGAGAAGACCCAGCATTTT. This rearrangement joins TRBV28 to TRBJ1-5, with a weak D call TRBD1 (5 bases). With 1 base removed from V and 11 bases from J, the gap between germline ends came to 18 bases. The germline gives CDR1 MDHEN, CDR2 SYDVKM. This CDR3 spans 15 amino acids.